This T cell receptor beta chain appears in the sequencing data of a study of blood T cells in healthy people across ages. CDR1 is SGDLS and CDR2 is YYNGEE in the germline V gene. After removal of 3 bases from V and 7 bases from J, the junction contained 7 bases not matched to a gene. The CDR3 runs 15 residues. A sample-barcoded 5' primer and a J-beta primer mix were used in a second PCR of roughly 7 to 12 cycles. Every cDNA was tagged by a template-switch adaptor with 12 random nucleotides. TCRdb recomputed calls from the 5' RACE reads with MiXCR, one row per CDR3 protein. Among approximately 830,000 distinct CDR3 sequences listed, about 59% were seen once. Extraction yielded at least 5 micrograms of total RNA per sample.

Sequenced input: blood. The source of this sequence is a man aged 30 to 39 in good health. The J gene is TRBJ1-4, the V gene TRBV9, with 9 bases fitting TRBD1. Here the CDR3 DNA reads TGTGCCAGCAGCGGTTGGACAGGGGTGGGTGAAAAACTGTTTTTT. Translating gives CASSGWTGVGEKLFF.